One and the same sample provided the 11 T cell receptor beta chains below, sequenced in a study of T cells after yellow fever vaccination. TCRdb passed the 5' RACE reads through MiXCR, listing each CDR3 protein once. The sample lists 500,000 to 650,000 distinct CDR3 sequences, 9% to 15% occurring once. The sequenced sample was PBMCs, obtained on the day of the yellow fever booster vaccination. These receptors all stem from a young man who received the YFV17D yellow fever vaccine.

This clonotype was seen a few times. This sequence joins TRBV13 and TRBJ2-5, with 7 bases aligning to TRBD2. The CDR3 sequence is 16 residues long. Germline CDR1 PRHDT, CDR2 FYEKMQ (reference sequence). With 2 bases clipped from V and 4 bases from J, the junction kept 10 bases outside the gene matches. The DNA of the CDR3 is TGTGCCAGCAGCTTATCCGGCGGGAGAGTCGTAGAGACCCAGTACTTC. Residues: CASSLSGGRVVETQYF.

This clonotype appeared a few times. CDR3 sequence (DNA): TGCGCCAGCAGCTTGGACCGGGTTGGGGCCACTGAAGCTTTCTTT. It encodes CASSLDRVGATEAFF. The V and J genes are TRBV5-1 and TRBJ1-1, with D possibly matching TRBD1 (5 bases). From germline, CDR1 is SGHRS and CDR2 YFSETQ. Between the trimmed V and J ends, which lost 0 bases and 4 bases, there was a span of 13 bases. The CDR3 runs to 15 residues.

The chain couples TRBV6-2 or TRBV6-3 to TRBJ2-3, with 7 bases matching TRBD1. Losses at the gene ends were 6 bases for V and 2 bases for J; bases not matched to a gene: 5. Germline V gene data show CDR1 as MNHEY and CDR2 as SVGEGT. This CDR3 has 14 residues. CDR3 in DNA: TGTGCCAGCAGACCGGGACAGATCACAGATACGCAGTATTTT. Translated: CASRPGQITDTQYF.

In this sample, this clonotype turned up a few times. The genes are TRBV6-2 or TRBV6-3 and TRBJ1-2, with D uncertain. Germline values: CDR1 MNHEY, CDR2 SVGEGT. CDR3 size: 13 residues. The V end was cut by 8 bases, the J end by 1 base, with 11 bases between. This CDR3 is CASREDFNYGYTF. In nucleotides, the CDR3 is TGTGCCAGCCGAGAGGACTTTAACTATGGCTACACCTTC.

This clonotype was detected a few times. The rearrangement links TRBV19 to TRBJ2-1, with no clear D. The ends were cut back, 6 bases at V and 5 bases at J, with 8 bases in the middle. This CDR3 has 12 residues. Germline-derived CDR1 and CDR2 are LNHDA and SQIVND (reference sequence). Here the CDR3 DNA reads TGTGCCAGTAGCCACAGAAACAATGAGCAGTTCTTC. Amino acids: CASSHRNNEQFF.

V and J are TRBV7-6 and TRBJ2-7; 10 bases match TRBD2. The CDR3 is 16 amino acids. J lost 2 bases, V lost 5 bases, and 9 bases had no gene match. CDR1 and CDR2 (germline): SGHVS, FNYEAQ. DNA for the CDR3: TGTGCCAGCAGCCCTGATATAGCGGGAGGCACCTACGAGCAGTACTTC. Translation: CASSPDIAGGTYEQYF.

This clonotype was detected a few times. CDR3 loop: CASSDSQDRADEQYF. DNA of the CDR3: TGTGCCAGCAGCGACTCCCAGGACAGGGCCGACGAGCAGTACTTC. The chain is built from TRBV9 and TRBJ2-7; 8 bases match TRBD1. The V gene's germline CDR1 is SGDLS and CDR2 YYNGEE. Trimming at V came to 3 bases and at J to 5 bases, leaving 10 bases not matched to a gene. The CDR3 sequence is 15 residues long.

A few counts support this clonotype. The V and J genes are TRBV28 and TRBJ2-2; unclear D gene. The germline CDR1 and CDR2 sequences are MDHEN and SYDVKM. The CDR3 is 12 residues long. The V end lost 6 bases, the J end lost 5 bases, and 7 bases lay between the germline ends. In DNA form, the CDR3 reads TGTGCCAGCAGACTTCTTACCGGGGAGCTGTTTTTT. Its translation is CASRLLTGELFF.

This clonotype was seen only once. A single base separates this from a much larger clone, so it may be a read error. This rearrangement joins TRBV19 to TRBJ1-5; no clear D. V lost 6 bases and J 4 bases, leaving 13 bases between the germline ends. Germline V gene lookup returns CDR1 LNHDA and CDR2 SQIVND (reference sequence). This CDR3 comprises 14 residues. The CDR3 region has the DNA TGTGCCAGTAGCGGCTTATGGGGTAATCAGCCCCAGCATTTT. Amino acids: CASSGLWGNQPQHF.

The chain uses TRBV7-9 and TRBJ2-7; 7 nucleotides line up with TRBD1. CDR1 is SEHNR, CDR2 FQNEAQ, per germline (reference sequence). The CDR3 sequence is 12 residues long. V shed 11 bases and J 2 bases; nucleotides not matched to a gene: 6. CDR3 DNA: TGTGCCTATCAGGGGGAAACCTACGAGCAGTACTTC. Translating it yields CAYQGETYEQYF.

There are a few counts of this clonotype. The genes are TRBV10-3 and TRBJ2-5; 7 positions match TRBD1. Germline-derived CDR1 and CDR2 are ENHRY and SYGVKD. CDR3 length: 15 amino acids. The V and J ends lost 3 bases and 5 bases, in that order; junction bases with no gene match: 9. The CDR3 protein is CAISDPDRAPETQYF. CDR3 in DNA: TGTGCCATCAGTGATCCCGACAGGGCGCCTGAGACCCAGTACTTC.